Each of the 10 T cell receptor beta chains below was sequenced from the same sample in a study of CD8 T cell repertoires and HIV-1 epitope variants. Their antigens remain unidentified. Here immunoSEQ multiplex PCR was the method, and the copy in TCRdb shows in-frame clones only, minus some. The sample lists fewer than 4,000 clones, roughly 60% occurring once. Sequenced material: cultured CD8+ T cells derived from PBMCs. The source is a male donor with HIV.

The rearrangement uses TRBV2 and TRBJ1-4; tentatively, D is TRBD1 (6 bases). Trimming stripped 3 bases from V and 0 bases from J, with 14 bases between. The CDR3 spans 17 residues. The germline CDR1 and CDR2 sequences are SNHLY and FYNNEI. CDR3 sequence reads: CASSDWQGRATNEKLFF. The CDR3, as DNA: TGTGCCAGCAGTGATTGGCAGGGGCGTGCAACTAATGAAAAACTGTTTTTT.

The CDR3 DNA is TGTGCCAGCAGTCCCAGGGACAGGGTCTATGGCTACACCTTC. Its protein product is CASSPRDRVYGYTF. This chain connects TRBV28 to TRBJ1-2; 9 nucleotides agree with TRBD1. The CDR3 is 14 amino acids. The germline V gene has CDR1 MDHEN and CDR2 SYDVKM. V gave up 5 bases and J gave up 4 bases; unmatched junction bases: 5.

This clone has more than one count but fewer than ten. This rearrangement joins TRBV5-5 to TRBJ2-5; 11 nucleotides agree with TRBD2. CDR1 SGHKS and CDR2 YYEKEE come from the germline V gene (reference sequence). This CDR3 is 15 amino acids long. J gave up 2 bases and V 2 bases, and 2 bases lay outside the gene matches. CDR3 bases: TGTGCCAGCAGCTTTTCTAGCGGGGGGCAAGAGACCCAGTACTTC. It codes for CASSFSSGGQETQYF.

The chain recombines TRBV7-9 with TRBJ2-1; 9 positions match TRBD2. Germline CDR1 reads SEHNR; CDR2 reads FQNEAQ (reference sequence). The CDR3 has 13 amino acids. Trimming cost V 8 bases and J 7 bases; bases outside gene matches: 6. The CDR3 DNA is TGTGCCAGCTCTGTGCTAGCGGGGAATGAGCAGTTCTTC. Translating gives CASSVLAGNEQFF. Looking up the rest from reference TRBV7-9 and TRBJ2-1 gives the full variable domain: DTGVSQNPRHKITKRGQNVTFRCDPISEHNRLYWYRQTLGQGPEFLTYFQNEAQLEKSRLLSDRFSAERPKGSFSTLEIQRTEQGDSAMYLCASSVLAGNEQFFGPGTRLTVL.

The chain couples TRBV28 to TRBJ2-7; either TRBD1 or TRBD2 may fit D (5 bases each). This CDR3 has 14 amino acids. In germline, CDR1 is MDHEN, CDR2 SYDVKM. Deletions cut 2 bases from V and 3 bases from J, with 11 bases between. The CDR3 DNA is TGTGCCAGCAGTTTAACCGGGGCCCTCTACGAGCAGTACTTC. Translated, it gives CASSLTGALYEQYF.

V usage is TRBV6-5 and J usage is TRBJ2-1, with D perhaps TRBD1 (5 bases). Germline CDR1 is MNHEY and CDR2 is SVGAGI. V was trimmed by 4 bases and J by 9 bases, leaving 7 bases between them. The CDR3 sequence is 11 residues long. The CDR3 protein is CASSSGIEQFF. The DNA of the CDR3 is TGTGCCAGCAGTTCAGGGATTGAGCAGTTCTTC.

DNA for the CDR3: TGTGCCAGCAGCGGAGAACAGGGGGCGAGAGAAAAACTGTTTTTT. Amino acids: CASSGEQGAREKLFF. The V gene is TRBV7-9, the J gene TRBJ1-4, with TRBD1 matching over 9 bases. The V segment lost 5 bases and the J segment 8 bases; nucleotides outside the gene matches: 9. CDR3 size: 15 residues. Germline CDR1 SEHNR, CDR2 FQNEAQ (reference sequence). The full variable domain, in which reference TRBV7-9 and TRBJ1-4 provide the parts outside the CDR3, is DTGVSQNPRHKITKRGQNVTFRCDPISEHNRLYWYRQTLGQGPEFLTYFQNEAQLEKSRLLSDRFSAERPKGSFSTLEIQRTEQGDSAMYLCASSGEQGAREKLFFGSGTQLSVL.

This rearrangement joins TRBV5-1 to TRBJ2-1; 11 nucleotides align to TRBD1. The germline V gene has CDR1 SGHRS and CDR2 YFSETQ. The CDR3 has 14 residues. Germline trimming cut 1 base from V and 15 bases from J; bases unmatched to any gene: 9. The CDR3 sequence is CASSLWTGGADRFF. The CDR3 coding sequence is TGCGCCAGCAGCTTGTGGACAGGGGGCGCCGATCGGTTCTTC.

This clone was found once. Here the CDR3 reads CASSISGANVLTF. CDR3 DNA sequence: TGTGCCAGCAGCATATCTGGGGCCAACGTCCTGACTTTC. The chain joins TRBV5-4 to TRBJ2-6, with no clear D. V was cut by 4 bases and J by 1 base, with 3 bases left in between. This CDR3 has 13 amino acids. CDR1 and CDR2 from the germline V gene are SGHNT and YYREEE (reference sequence).

This clone was recorded a few times. This chain joins TRBV28 and TRBJ1-2, with a weak D call TRBD1 (6 bases). Trimming left V 5 bases short and J 4 bases short, with 11 bases between. The germline V gene encodes CDR1 MDHEN and CDR2 SYDVKM. The length of the CDR3 is 13 residues. The CDR3 is CASSDRITYGYTF. Written as DNA, the CDR3 is TGTGCCAGCAGTGACAGGATAACCTATGGCTACACCTTC.